The 31 T cell receptor beta chains given below trace back to one sample, sequenced in a study of T-cell reconstitution after alpha-beta-depleted transplantation in children (dated by TCRdb to 2015 to 2016). Library generation was performed with PCR. TCRdb records Illumina HiSeq 2500 as the sequencer. To normalize quantification of the TCRbeta repertoire, the TCR libraries were built with molecular barcoding that relied on unique molecular identifiers. TCRdb applied fastp at Q25 and MiXCR to the public reads, then kept only in-frame beta chains. Every CDR3 protein is listed once, alongside the most common genes and DNA of its rows. The sample data list roughly 50,000 distinct CDR3 sequences, and approximately 43% of these were observed just once. The top ten hold about 98% of the sample. This specimen's treatment or condition label, per the study, means: allogeneic hematopoietic cell transplantation with graft depleted of TCRalphabeta T cells and CD19 B cells.

Sequences were derived from PBMCs, mostly from graft donor cells, sampled 360 days after TCRalphabeta/CD19-depleted stem cell transplant. Receptor source: a male patient aged 10-17 years who had a stem cell transplant for acute lymphoblastic leukemia, so the T cells may come from the graft donor.

V and J are TRBV6-1 and TRBJ2-1; either TRBD1 or TRBD2 may fit D (7 bases each). Germline V lookup: CDR1 MNHNS, CDR2 SASEGT. The CDR3 contains 14 residues. V was trimmed by 4 bases and J by 8 bases, leaving 15 bases between them. The CDR3 region has the DNA TGTGCCAGCAGTGGGGACAGAGGGGGGGATGAGCAGTTCTTC. Protein sequence: CASSGDRGGDEQFF.

This clonotype was found a few times. V gene TRBV4-1 combines with J gene TRBJ1-1; 7 bases map to TRBD1. In germline, CDR1 is MGHRA, CDR2 YSYEKL. The CDR3 runs to 14 residues. The junction had 5 bases not matched to a gene; V was cut back by 6 bases and J by 1 base. DNA of the CDR3: TGCGCCAGCAGATTGACAGGGAGGAACACTGAAGCTTTCTTT. Its protein is CASRLTGRNTEAFF.

This clonotype was detected a few times. The chain is built from TRBV5-1 and TRBJ2-7; maybe TRBD2 (6 bases). The germline V and J ends were trimmed by 2 bases and 2 bases, with 11 bases remaining between them. Germline assignment: CDR1 SGHRS and CDR2 YFSETQ. The CDR3 is 14 amino acids. The chain's CDR3 is CASSLGGIAYEQYF. For the CDR3, the DNA is TGCGCCAGCAGCTTAGGAGGGATCGCCTACGAGCAGTACTTC.

The V call is TRBV7-3, the J call TRBJ2-7; 10 positions match TRBD2. V shed 0 bases, J shed 6 bases, and the junction held 2 bases outside the gene matches. The CDR3 runs to 14 residues. Per germline, CDR1 SGHTA and CDR2 FQGTGA. The CDR3 sequence is CASSLTSGGAEQYF. CDR3 nucleotides: TGTGCCAGCAGCTTAACCAGCGGGGGGGCCGAGCAGTACTTC.

This chain links TRBV4-3 with TRBJ2-5; D is unclear. The length of the CDR3 is 15 residues. Per germline, CDR1 LGHNA and CDR2 YSLEER. Trimming pared 0 bases from V and 5 bases from J, leaving 13 bases between. CDR3 DNA sequence: TGCGCCAGCAGCCAAGAGGCGTCGGCGTGGGAGACCCAGTACTTC. It translates to CASSQEASAWETQYF.

The V call is TRBV7-6, the J call TRBJ2-1; either TRBD1 or TRBD2 may supply D (5 bases each). There are 13 residues in the CDR3. Germline assignment: CDR1 SGHVS and CDR2 FNYEAQ. Trimming took 0 bases from V and 6 from J, leaving 6 bases between them. The CDR3 coding sequence is TGTGCCAGCAGCTTAGCGAGGGGCAATGAGCAGTTCTTC. Its translation: CASSLARGNEQFF.

The chain carries TRBV29-1 and TRBJ1-1; D remains ambiguous. V gave up 2 bases and J gave up 1 base, with 5 bases separating them. This CDR3 is built from 12 residues. Germline CDR1 reads SQVTM; CDR2 reads ANQGSEA. The CDR3 loop is CSVEPANTEAFF. In nucleotides, the CDR3 is TGCAGCGTTGAACCTGCGAACACTGAAGCTTTCTTT.

This clonotype came up once. The chain recombines TRBV6-2 or TRBV6-3 with TRBJ2-7; 8 bases are a match to TRBD1. CDR1 is MNHEY, CDR2 SVGEGT, per germline. Losses at the gene ends were 8 bases for V and 1 base for J; bases not matched to a gene: 10. This CDR3 spans 15 amino acids. CDR3 coding DNA: TGTGCCAGCTCCCGCGGGACAGGCATTTCCTACGAGCAGTACTTC. It encodes CASSRGTGISYEQYF.

The rearrangement joins TRBV3-1 to TRBJ1-5; D not certain. Trimming left V 0 bases short and J 5 bases short, with 5 bases between. CDR3 length equals 13 residues. Germline assignment: CDR1 LGHDT and CDR2 YNNKEL (reference sequence). CDR3 in DNA: TGTGCCAGCAGCCAAGACCGTCATCAGCCCCAGCATTTT. This codes for CASSQDRHQPQHF.

The V gene is TRBV13, the J gene TRBJ1-2; D is ambiguous. The CDR3 spans 14 residues. In germline, CDR1 is PRHDT, CDR2 FYEKMQ (reference sequence). V lost 5 bases and J 1 base, leaving 11 bases between the germline ends. In DNA, the CDR3 is TGTGCCAGCAGCCCATCGGGCAGTAACTATGGCTACACCTTC. Protein: CASSPSGSNYGYTF.

V is TRBV20-1 and J is TRBJ2-2; no clear D. The CDR3 covers 16 residues. The germline gives CDR1 DFQATT, CDR2 SNEGSKA (reference sequence). Trimming left V 2 bases short and J 1 base short, with 14 bases between. The CDR3 DNA follows: TGCAGTGCTAGACTTTGGCGCAGCAAGAACACCGGGGAGCTGTTTTTT. The encoded protein is CSARLWRSKNTGELFF.

This clonotype has just a few counts. V gene TRBV12-3 or TRBV12-4 combines with J gene TRBJ1-1; D unresolved. The CDR3 sequence is 12 residues long. V lost 10 bases to trimming and J lost 9 bases, with 18 bases between them. The CDR3 sequence is CATRKEDAKAFF. In DNA, the CDR3 is TGTGCCACCAGGAAGGAAGACGCTAAAGCTTTCTTT.

This clonotype was counted a few times. This CDR3 reads CSVAVLAKNIQYF. The CDR3 DNA is TGCAGCGTTGCGGTTCTAGCCAAAAACATTCAGTACTTC. The chain uses TRBV29-1 and TRBJ2-4; D gene uncertain. The CDR3 sequence is 13 residues long. Trimming took off 4 bases at V and 0 bases at J, with 7 bases between the two ends. CDR1 is SQVTM, CDR2 ANQGSEA, per germline. The variable domain in full, completed from reference TRBV29-1 and TRBJ2-4, reads SAVISQKPSRDICQRGTSLTIQCQVDSQVTMMFWYRQQPGQSLTLIATANQGSEATYESGFVIDKFPISRPNLTFSTLTVSNMSPEDSSIYLCSVAVLAKNIQYFGAGTRLSVL.

The chain is built from TRBV12-3 or TRBV12-4 and TRBJ2-2; 8 bases are shared with TRBD1. J was trimmed by 4 bases and V by 3 bases; bases with no gene match: 7. The CDR3 spans 16 residues. The CDR3 spells CASSFPLTGGTGELFF. DNA of the CDR3: TGTGCCAGCAGTTTCCCTCTTACAGGGGGCACCGGGGAGCTGTTTTTT.

Many counts were recorded for this clonotype. The chain employs TRBV5-1 and TRBJ2-5; weak D call: TRBD1 (6 bases). Germline assignment: CDR1 SGHRS and CDR2 YFSETQ. The CDR3 is 16 residues long. V was pared by 0 bases and J by 2 bases, with 14 bases between. DNA of the CDR3: TGCGCCAGCAGCTTGGGGGGGCAGTTCGCACAAGAGACCCAGTACTTC. Translation gives CASSLGGQFAQETQYF.

The chain is built from TRBV27 and TRBJ2-4; unclear D gene. With 7 bases removed from V and 2 bases from J, the gap between germline ends came to 3 bases. Per the germline V gene, CDR1 is MNHEY and CDR2 is SMNVEV (reference sequence). The CDR3 spans 11 residues. Written as DNA, the CDR3 is TGTGCCAGCATTACCAAAAACATTCAGTACTTC. Its translation: CASITKNIQYF.

The chain carries TRBV7-6 and TRBJ2-2; TRBD2 agrees at 11 bases. Germline V gene data show CDR1 as SGHVS and CDR2 as FNYEAQ. Trimming cost V 5 bases and J 4 bases; bases outside gene matches: 6. This CDR3 is 16 amino acids long. DNA of the CDR3: TGTGCCAGCAGCCTCCTAGCGGGGGGAAGCACCGGGGAGCTGTTTTTT. Protein sequence: CASSLLAGGSTGELFF.

This clonotype has more than one count but fewer than ten. The chain combines TRBV20-1 with TRBJ2-7; maybe TRBD1 (5 bases). V lost 6 bases and J lost 1, with 16 bases in between. Germline V gives CDR1 DFQATT, CDR2 SNEGSKA (reference sequence). The CDR3 spans 14 residues. CDR3 sequence reads: CSAHRQFISYEQYF. CDR3 DNA sequence: TGCAGTGCCCATAGACAGTTTATTTCCTACGAGCAGTACTTC.

The CDR3 region has the DNA TGCAGCGTGACACCCTTGAACACTGAAGCTTTCTTT. It codes for CSVTPLNTEAFF. The chain couples TRBV29-1 to TRBJ1-1, with D unclear. Looked up from germline, CDR1 is SQVTM and CDR2 is ANQGSEA. V lost 6 bases, J lost 0 bases, and 8 bases lay in between. The CDR3 is made up of 12 amino acids.

The chain has TRBV9 and TRBJ2-5; D tentatively reads TRBD1 or TRBD2 (5 bases each). The CDR3 loop spans 15 amino acids. V lost 0 bases and J 2 bases, leaving 11 bases between the germline ends. The germline V gene encodes CDR1 SGDLS and CDR2 YYNGEE. CDR3 nucleotides: TGTGCCAGCAGCGTAGGAGGGGCAGTACAAGAGACCCAGTACTTC. Translation gives CASSVGGAVQETQYF. Together with reference TRBV9 and TRBJ2-5, the CDR3 gives the full variable domain: DSGVTQTPKHLITATGQRVTLRCSPRSGDLSVYWYQQSLDQGLQFLIQYYNGEERAKGNILERFSAQQFPDLHSELNLSSLELGDSALYFCASSVGGAVQETQYFGPGTRLLVL.

The chain couples TRBV29-1 to TRBJ2-7, with 12 bases fitting TRBD1. V lost 5 bases, J lost 3 bases, and 8 bases stayed unmatched. This CDR3 is built from 15 residues. Germline CDR1 is SQVTM and CDR2 is ANQGSEA. CDR3 loop: CSVLTGTGGLYEQYF. The CDR3 region has the DNA TGCAGCGTTCTAACCGGGACAGGGGGCCTCTACGAGCAGTACTTC.

This clonotype was counted a few times. The chain carries TRBV5-6 and TRBJ2-7; D is ambiguous. This CDR3 contains 11 residues. V lost 4 bases and J lost 4, with 6 bases in between. CDR1 is SGHDT, CDR2 YYEEEE, per germline. The DNA for the CDR3 is TGTGCCAGCAGCGCCGGATACGAGCAGTACTTC. This gives the protein CASSAGYEQYF.

This clonotype came up a few times. This chain connects TRBV28 to TRBJ2-5; maybe TRBD2 (5 bases). This CDR3 is 13 amino acids long. CDR1 and CDR2 from the germline V gene are MDHEN and SYDVKM. V lost 4 bases, J lost 1 base, and 7 bases lay in between. The DNA of the CDR3 is TGTGCCAGCAGTTCGCGGGTCCAAGAGACCCAGTACTTC. Translated: CASSSRVQETQYF.

The V and J genes are TRBV9 and TRBJ1-2, with D possibly matching TRBD1 (5 bases). The CDR3 is made up of 12 amino acids. Germline lookup yields CDR1 SGDLS and CDR2 YYNGEE. The V end lost 5 bases, the J end lost 4 bases, and 9 bases lay between the germline ends. The CDR3: CASRTGFYGYTF. The CDR3 DNA reads as TGTGCCAGCAGAACAGGTTTCTATGGCTACACCTTC.

This rearrangement joins TRBV20-1 to TRBJ2-4, with 7 bases fitting TRBD1. In germline, CDR1 is DFQATT, CDR2 SNEGSKA (reference sequence). There are 15 residues in the CDR3. V lost 2 bases, J lost 3 bases, and 7 bases stayed unmatched. The CDR3 bases are TGCAGTGCTAGAAGACAGGGCGACGGCAAAAACATTCAGTACTTC. Translating it yields CSARRQGDGKNIQYF.

In the case of this clonotype: The CDR3 carries no conserved terminal phenylalanine or tryptophan, so it likely arises from a read error. V gene TRBV4-1 combines with J gene TRBJ1-1; 7 nucleotides line up with TRBD1. CDR3 length equals 15 residues. V was pared by 4 bases and J by 3 bases, with 8 bases of the junction left unmatched. Germline V CDR1 and CDR2: MGHRA, YSYEKL. The CDR3 spells CASSLLQGLDTEAFC. DNA of the CDR3: TGCGCCAGCAGCCTTCTACAGGGGTTGGACACTGAAGCTTTCTGT.

The chain has TRBV20-1 and TRBJ2-1; D is perhaps TRBD2 (5 bases). Looked up from germline, CDR1 is DFQATT and CDR2 is SNEGSKA (reference sequence). The CDR3 is 12 residues long. V gave up 3 bases and J gave up 4 bases, with 7 bases separating them. CDR3 loop: CSASGEYNEQFF. The DNA for the CDR3 is TGCAGTGCTAGCGGGGAATACAATGAGCAGTTCTTC.

The chain has TRBV4-1 and TRBJ2-7; no firm D call. Trimming took off 1 base at V and 0 bases at J, with 13 bases between the two ends. The germline V gene encodes CDR1 MGHRA and CDR2 YSYEKL. The CDR3 has 16 residues. The CDR3 here is CASSQGYGSDSYEQYF. DNA of the CDR3: TGCGCCAGCAGCCAAGGGTACGGGTCCGACTCCTACGAGCAGTACTTC.

The V and J genes are TRBV5-1 and TRBJ2-1, with a weak D call TRBD2 (5 bases). CDR1 and CDR2 (germline): SGHRS, YFSETQ. The CDR3 runs to 15 residues. The V end lost 0 bases, the J end lost 0 bases, and 7 bases lay between the germline ends. In DNA form, the CDR3 reads TGCGCCAGCAGCTTGGCGACTAACTCCTACAATGAGCAGTTCTTC. The encoded protein is CASSLATNSYNEQFF.

This clonotype has just a few counts. This chain links TRBV7-3 with TRBJ1-2, with D uncertain. This CDR3 has 15 amino acids. Germline V gives CDR1 SGHTA, CDR2 FQGTGA. Trimming shortened V by 1 base and J by 7 bases, and 16 bases separated the two germline ends. The CDR3 DNA sequence: TGTGCCAGCAGCTTAATTGGAGGGCGACACTCTGGCTACACCTTC. This sequence encodes CASSLIGGRHSGYTF.

This clonotype was counted a few times. V and J are TRBV2 and TRBJ1-2; 8 nucleotides line up with TRBD1. This CDR3 spans 15 amino acids. The germline CDR1 and CDR2 sequences are SNHLY and FYNNEI. V shed 8 bases and J 4 bases; nucleotides not matched to a gene: 12. The CDR3 reads CASERQGSVGYGYTF. The CDR3 bases are TGTGCCAGCGAAAGACAGGGGAGTGTGGGCTATGGCTACACCTTC.